This T cell receptor (beta chain) emerged from a study of cytomegalovirus exposure and HLA in healthy donors (TCRdb year 2017). With respect to the entire study: An earlier analysis of approximately 600 of the donors reported about 290 Gb of sequence data and around 120 million unique TCR beta sequences from 150 million to 200 million T cells. An early release covering more than 500 HLA-typed donors comprised approximately 300 gigabases of sequencing data and around 86 million unique TCR sequences. Among the roughly 370 genotyped donors, approximately 77% belonged to the genetic ancestry cluster associated with self-reported Caucasian donors. The study aimed to test whether signatures of past pathogen exposure could be identified by cataloging public T cell receptors. The study used immunosequencing to profile the T cell repertoires of several hundred subjects and linked those repertoires to cytomegalovirus serostatus. A separate validation cohort of approximately 130 different subjects was used in addition to the 666-subject first cohort. To predict cytomegalovirus infection status, the study combined high-throughput TCR immunosequencing, statistical association of individual TCRs with disease status, and machine learning. A later analysis re-analyzed previously published TCR beta repertoires from 666 donors and added high-resolution HLA genotyping to study TCR occurrence patterns. Rather than drawing on any new phenotypic data, the later analysis identified candidate immune exposures from TCR beta sequences and the way those sequences occurred across donors. To decide whether each TCR beta V gene segment behaved as functional or pseudogenic, an earlier analysis of some 600 of the donors relied on high-throughput TCR beta sequencing. Donor age, sex, ethnicity and CMV serostatus were compiled alongside the repertoire data. In a later genetic analysis, genome-wide SNP genotypes for about three fifths of the roughly 670 donors were used, and that subset was treated as a discovery cohort. Every discovery cohort repertoire had been produced on one sequencing platform. HLA typing included class I and class II loci at four-digit resolution. Typing coverage varied by locus: about 620-640 donors for A, B, C, DRB1 and DQB1; roughly 500 for DQA1; around 570 for DPA1; 450 to 480 for DPB1. Several DR-DQ haplotypes were treated as single units for association and clustering because of strong linkage in the cohort. Among under 450 genotyped donors of the cohort, an average of about 240,000 unique TCR beta nucleotide sequences were sequenced per donor, roughly 20% of them non-productive.

Notes on this clone: Its cognate antigen has yet to be identified. Per-base quality was not reported, and no clone a single base away is much larger than it.

At the junction V is shortened by 6 bases and J by 0 bases, with 14 bases in between. Reading the germline V gene gives CDR1 SNHLY and CDR2 FYNNEI. Measured from the cysteine to the phenylalanine, the CDR3 is 15 residues long. CDR3 DNA is the only sequence kept; it has 45 bases, read in frame from the first base. On the study overall, not on this receptor specifically: In a later genetic analysis, fewer N-insertions in productive TCRs were reported among donors in an Asian-associated ancestry cluster than the roughly 710-donor mean. Immune exposure information for the cohort was limited to CMV serostatus. While some public TCRs were present in many individuals, most TCR sequences turned up only very rarely across donors. An earlier analysis of around 600 of the donors showed that most TCR beta V segments appeared in productive rearrangements either about 90% or about 30% of the time, which broadly matched IMGT annotations. A cluster of highly shared sequence variants was judged likely to be a technical artifact of the sequencing pipeline. Linkage disequilibrium might explain the correlated functional status among segregating V segments, but an unknown experimental factor could not be excluded. A further reported finding was that TCR beta sequences accurately predicted the HLA-A and HLA-B alleles for most subjects in the first cohort. A later analysis reported that several top co-occurrence clusters appeared linked to parvovirus B19, influenza, CMV and Epstein-Barr virus. Because HLA typing was unavailable for some donors at each locus, only the typed subset was used in association tests. In vitro tests confirmed that three of the cytomegalovirus-associated TCR beta chains recognize cytomegalovirus antigens. It was suggested by the authors that the approach could potentially be generalized to other disease states and immunological phenotypes. Because the 87-base-pair reads could not distinguish some IMGT-functional V segments, including TRBV6-2 and TRBV6-3, those segments were excluded. Roughly uniform sequencing depth across donors was assumed in presence/absence analyses, although this assumption may not hold. When HLA alleles, especially DR and DQ, strongly co-occurred, TCR associations were difficult to assign to individual alleles. A later analysis associated 16,951 TCR beta sequences with specific HLA alleles at a false discovery rate of 0.05. An association between a missense DCLRE1C variant and V-gene and J-gene trimming of TCR beta chains was found in a later genetic analysis and replicated in an independent cohort. In a later analysis, TCR association rates were found to vary across HLA loci, with the most associated TCRs seen for DRB1 alleles and the fewest for HLA-C alleles. The study gave a list of roughly 150 TCR beta chains associated with cytomegalovirus. Approximately 16 rarely observed V segments, including chromosome 9 orphons, were excluded from the earlier analysis of several hundred of the donors because counts were too low. According to a later analysis, most CMV-associated TCR beta chains appeared to be HLA-restricted, and the HLA associations seemed to be driven largely by CMV exposure. In a later analysis, HLA-associated TCR beta chains showed more clonal expansion and lower generation probabilities than non-associated chains that were equally common. This cohort had only TCR beta chains sequenced, and the lack of alpha or paired-chain data limited which features could be detected. The classifier was reported to diagnose cytomegalovirus status with high specificity and sensitivity in both the original and validation cohorts.

The library came from the immunoSEQ multiplex PCR assay. A mixture of 60 forward primers for TCR Vbeta segments and 13 reverse primers for TCR Jbeta segments was used in the multiplex PCR. The CDR3 region of rearranged TCR beta genes was amplified from genomic DNA by a multiplex PCR assay. The Illumina HiSeq System was used to sequence the amplified TCR beta libraries as 87-base-pair reads. As for the authors' bioinformatics: In a later analysis, tens of millions of unique TCR beta chains were counted across the 650 to 700 repertoires, and roughly 10 million of these chains were shared by at least two donors. A nearest-neighbor algorithm error-corrected the raw reads and collapsed the reads into unique sequences, merging closely related sequences to remove PCR and sequencing errors. CDR3 sequences were aligned to IMGT reference sequences to assign V, D and J gene segments. Each retained sequence needed at least a six-nucleotide match to both a V gene segment and a J gene segment. A rearrangement counted as productive if the CDR3 had no stop codons and remained in frame with V and J, and every other rearrangement counted as non-productive. CDR3 was defined according to IMGT convention as the region running from the second conserved V-encoded cysteine to the conserved J-encoded phenylalanine. The earlier analysis of approximately 500 of the donors excluded sequences that lacked an unambiguous match to a single V gene segment. In an earlier analysis of 450 to 700 of the donors, V segments were called functional above 56.7% productive rearrangements and were called segregating when the between-donor standard deviation exceeded 5%. A statistical classification framework was built to diagnose cytomegalovirus status from the catalog of TCR beta chain sequences. A later analysis assigned V and J genes by comparing TCR nucleotide sequences with IMGT/GENE-DB human TR gene sequences. A later analysis assigned CDR3 sequences and most-parsimonious VDJ recombination scenarios with the TCRdist pipeline. In a later analysis, each TCR beta chain was defined by its CDR3 amino acid sequence together with its V-gene family, and reads lacking a unique V-gene family were excluded. As a way to deal with suspected cross-contamination and a sequencing artifact, a later analysis dropped hundreds of nucleotide sequences that were highly shared and had low generation probability. For each public chain, a later analysis derived a clonal expansion index from normalized ranks of inferred template counts within each repertoire. In a later analysis, generation probabilities were computed with a VDJ recombination model fitted to out-of-frame rearrangements, and the resulting probabilities were checked against IGoR. In a later analysis, TCR-TCR, TCR-HLA and TCR-CMV co-occurrence was scored with hypergeometric tests, and a repertoire-size bias correction was applied to TCR pairs. In a later analysis, false discovery rates were estimated by permuting HLA or CMV assignments 20 times. In a later analysis, co-occurring TCRs were grouped with DBSCAN, and TCRdist sequence similarity was added when clustering was performed within HLA-allele-positive subsets. For co-occurrence clustering, repertoires with fewer than 30,000 or more than 120,000 public chains were excluded, along with a handful of repertoires with anomalous nucleotide sharing. TCRdb stores this immuneACCESS table with in-frame sequences only. Part of the clones is absent; in the studies checked, under half of the shortfall reflects unresolved V genes, and no reason is known for the rest. D and trimming were read from the DNA, whereas the V and J calls and clone size are those reported in that table. Counted in this sample were approximately 150,000 clones; around 78% of them appeared once. About 1.4% of the sample lies in the top ten.

In total, about 650 healthy bone marrow donors made up the cohort. At the time of sampling, all cohort members were nominally healthy, though unrecorded immune exposures were likely present. The donor tested CMV seronegative, placing the donor among the 350 or so seronegative members of the cohort. Every donor gave a peripheral blood sample, and the peripheral blood mononuclear cells from that sample were used for TCR beta sequencing. The Qiagen DNeasy Blood Extraction Kit was used to extract genomic DNA from the blood cell samples. The TCR sequence derives from a man aged 40-49 years in good health and CMV-seronegative. Sequences were obtained from PBMCs. The chain joins TRBV2 to TRBJ1-2; TRBD1 is possibly the D segment (6 matching bases). Read as DNA, the sequence is TGTGCCAGCAGGGCAGGGGCACAAGCTAACTATGGCTACACCTTC. This gives the protein CASRAGAQANYGYTF.